This is a list of T cell receptor beta chains from one sample in a study of shared clonotypes between healthy human individuals. Sequencing was performed with immunoSEQ multiplex PCR; in TCRdb, only in-frame clones are kept and a portion is missing. The sample lists roughly 570,000 clones; more than 95% were seen once. Sequenced material: naive CD8+ T cells sorted from blood. The origin of the receptors is a man aged 30-40 years in good health. CDR3s include the opening cysteine and the closing phenylalanine or tryptophan. D genes are given only for firm matches. The size field is filled for only some rows; it gives once, few, many or a size class.

d_call: TRBD1; clone_size: -; v_call: TRBV5-4; j_call: TRBJ1-1; cdr3_nt: TGTGCCAGCAGCTTGTACCGGGGCATCAGGGGGACTGAAGCTTTCTTT; cdr3_aa: CASSLYRGIRGTEAFF
d_call: -; clone_size: -; v_call: TRBV14; j_call: TRBJ1-5; cdr3_nt: TGTGCCAGCAGCCCCCAGGTAGCAGGGCGGTTGGGGATAATCGAGAATCAGCCCCAGCATTTT; cdr3_aa: CASSPQVAGRLGIIENQPQHF
d_call: -; clone_size: -; v_call: TRBV6-1; j_call: TRBJ2-1; cdr3_nt: TGTGCCAGCAGTAAACAGGTCTACAATGAGCAGTTCTTC; cdr3_aa: CASSKQVYNEQFF
d_call: -; clone_size: -; v_call: TRBV6-6; j_call: TRBJ2-3; cdr3_nt: TGTGCCAGCAGCCCCCACGGGGATACGCAGTATTTT; cdr3_aa: CASSPHGDTQYF
d_call: TRBD1; clone_size: -; v_call: TRBV10-3; j_call: TRBJ1-3; cdr3_nt: TGTGCCATCAGGGGTGTCCAGGACAGGGTCGGAAACACCATATATTTT; cdr3_aa: CAIRGVQDRVGNTIYF
d_call: -; clone_size: -; v_call: TRBV28; j_call: TRBJ2-1; cdr3_nt: TGTGCCAGCAGTTTATCCGACAATGAGCAGTTCTTC; cdr3_aa: CASSLSDNEQFF
d_call: -; clone_size: -; v_call: TRBV5-4; j_call: TRBJ2-7; cdr3_nt: TGTGCCAGCAGCTTGCCTAGCTCCTACGAGCAGTACTTC; cdr3_aa: CASSLPSSYEQYF
d_call: -; clone_size: -; v_call: TRBV6-5; j_call: TRBJ1-2; cdr3_nt: TGTGCCAGCAGTTGGACGACAGACCCCTATGGCTACACCTTC; cdr3_aa: CASSWTTDPYGYTF
d_call: -; clone_size: few; v_call: TRBV7-9; j_call: TRBJ2-1; cdr3_nt: TGTGCCAGCAGCTTAGGGACAAATGAGCAGTTCTTC; cdr3_aa: CASSLGTNEQFF
d_call: -; clone_size: -; v_call: TRBV5-1; j_call: TRBJ1-1; cdr3_nt: TGCGCCAGCAGCCTAACGGGGACAACACCGACTGAAGCTTTCTTT; cdr3_aa: CASSLTGTTPTEAFF
d_call: TRBD1; clone_size: -; v_call: TRBV7-9; j_call: TRBJ1-2; cdr3_nt: TGTGCCAGCAGCCCCTCTGGGACAGGGGGTGGCTACACCTTC; cdr3_aa: CASSPSGTGGGYTF
d_call: TRBD2; clone_size: -; v_call: TRBV11-2; j_call: TRBJ2-7; cdr3_nt: TGTGCCAGCAGCCACGGGACTAGCGGGACCTCCTACTACGAGCAGTACTTC; cdr3_aa: CASSHGTSGTSYYEQYF
d_call: -; clone_size: once; v_call: TRBV2; j_call: TRBJ2-1; cdr3_nt: TGTGCCAGCAGTGAACAGGCGGGAACCTACAATGAGCAGTTCTTC; cdr3_aa: CASSEQAGTYNEQFF
d_call: TRBD2; clone_size: -; v_call: TRBV10-1; j_call: TRBJ2-1; cdr3_nt: TGCGCCAGCAGTGAGTCGAGGCTAGCGGTCTACAATGAGCAGTTCTTC; cdr3_aa: CASSESRLAVYNEQFF
d_call: TRBD2; clone_size: -; v_call: TRBV11-2; j_call: TRBJ2-5; cdr3_nt: TGTGCCAGCAGCTTATTAGCGGGCCGATTACAAGAGACCCAGTACTTC; cdr3_aa: CASSLLAGRLQETQYF
d_call: -; clone_size: -; v_call: TRBV9; j_call: TRBJ1-1; cdr3_nt: TGTGCCAGCAGCGCAGGACGTACCGCCACTGAAGCTTTCTTT; cdr3_aa: CASSAGRTATEAFF
d_call: -; clone_size: -; v_call: TRBV5-5; j_call: TRBJ2-6; cdr3_nt: TGTGCCAGCAGCGGGCGACTGCAGTCTGGGGCCAACGTCCTGACTTTC; cdr3_aa: CASSGRLQSGANVLTF
d_call: TRBD1; clone_size: -; v_call: TRBV5-1; j_call: TRBJ1-1; cdr3_nt: TGCGCCAGCAGCTTCAGGACAGGGGGCACTGAAGCTTTCTTT; cdr3_aa: CASSFRTGGTEAFF
d_call: -; clone_size: -; v_call: TRBV4-1; j_call: TRBJ1-1; cdr3_nt: TGCGCCAGCAGCCAAGATAGGGTTACAGGGTCCACTGAAGCTTTCTTT; cdr3_aa: CASSQDRVTGSTEAFF
d_call: TRBD1; clone_size: -; v_call: TRBV4-3; j_call: TRBJ2-2; cdr3_nt: TGCGCCAGCAGCCTGGACAGGGCGAACACCGGGGAGCTGTTTTTT; cdr3_aa: CASSLDRANTGELFF
d_call: TRBD2; clone_size: -; v_call: TRBV6-5; j_call: TRBJ2-1; cdr3_nt: TGTGCCAGCAGTCGTTTTAGCGGGAGTAGGAATGAGCAGTTCTTC; cdr3_aa: CASSRFSGSRNEQFF
d_call: -; clone_size: -; v_call: TRBV4-3; j_call: TRBJ2-2; cdr3_nt: TGCGCCAGCAGCCAAGATGTTCGGGGTGCCGGGGAGCTGTTTTTT; cdr3_aa: CASSQDVRGAGELFF
d_call: TRBD2; clone_size: -; v_call: TRBV7-6; j_call: TRBJ2-7; cdr3_nt: TGTGCCAGCAGCTTAGGGGGACTACCCGCCTACGAGCAGTACTTC; cdr3_aa: CASSLGGLPAYEQYF
d_call: -; clone_size: -; v_call: TRBV29-1; j_call: TRBJ1-1; cdr3_nt: TGCAGCGTTGAAGAACTCGGGGGAGCTTTCTTT; cdr3_aa: CSVEELGGAFF
d_call: TRBD1; clone_size: -; v_call: TRBV27; j_call: TRBJ2-7; cdr3_nt: TGTGCCAGCAGTTCCTTCCGGACAGGGGGATACTACGAGCAGTACTTC; cdr3_aa: CASSSFRTGGYYEQYF
d_call: TRBD2; clone_size: -; v_call: TRBV9; j_call: TRBJ2-1; cdr3_nt: TGTGCCAGCAGCGTAGAGGGCCTAGCGGGAAATGAGCAGTTCTTC; cdr3_aa: CASSVEGLAGNEQFF
d_call: -; clone_size: -; v_call: TRBV4-1; j_call: TRBJ2-5; cdr3_nt: TGCGCCAGCAGCCAAGTTCCCGGCGGAGAGACCCAGTACTTC; cdr3_aa: CASSQVPGGETQYF
d_call: -; clone_size: -; v_call: TRBV2; j_call: TRBJ1-1; cdr3_nt: TGTGCCAGCAACCGGAACACTGAAGCTTTCTTT; cdr3_aa: CASNRNTEAFF
d_call: -; clone_size: -; v_call: TRBV6-5; j_call: TRBJ2-1; cdr3_nt: TGTGCCAGAATGCCCCGGCGGATTTACAATGAGCAGTTCTTC; cdr3_aa: CARMPRRIYNEQFF
d_call: -; clone_size: -; v_call: TRBV19; j_call: TRBJ2-1; cdr3_nt: TGTGCCAGTAGTATCCTCGGCAAGGAGGATGAGCAGTTCTTC; cdr3_aa: CASSILGKEDEQFF
d_call: TRBD2; clone_size: -; v_call: TRBV11-2; j_call: TRBJ2-3; cdr3_nt: TGTGCCAGCAGCAAATCCGCGGGACTAGCGGGGTCAGATACGCAGTATTTT; cdr3_aa: CASSKSAGLAGSDTQYF
d_call: -; clone_size: once; v_call: TRBV21-1; j_call: TRBJ2-1; cdr3_nt: TGTGCCAGCAGCAAAGGCCGAGGAGGAGGTGAGCAGTTCTTC; cdr3_aa: CASSKGRGGGEQFF
d_call: -; clone_size: -; v_call: TRBV28; j_call: TRBJ1-3; cdr3_nt: TGTGCCAGCAGTTTACTAATAGGACAGCCCCTCTCTGGAAACACCATATATTTT; cdr3_aa: CASSLLIGQPLSGNTIYF
d_call: -; clone_size: -; v_call: TRBV6-5; j_call: TRBJ1-5; cdr3_nt: TGTGCCAGCAGCTCCGTGGGCAATCAGCCCCAGCATTTT; cdr3_aa: CASSSVGNQPQHF
d_call: TRBD2; clone_size: -; v_call: TRBV7-2; j_call: TRBJ2-1; cdr3_nt: TGTGCCAGCAGCTTAGTGGGCGGGAGGTCGTACAATGAGCAGTTCTTC; cdr3_aa: CASSLVGGRSYNEQFF
d_call: -; clone_size: -; v_call: TRBV4-1; j_call: TRBJ2-1; cdr3_nt: TGCGCCAGCAGCCAAGATGAACAGCAGAGGCATGAGCAGTTCTTC; cdr3_aa: CASSQDEQQRHEQFF
d_call: -; clone_size: -; v_call: TRBV19; j_call: TRBJ2-1; cdr3_nt: TGTGCCAGTAGCCTGGTGCCGGGGCACGGCAATGAGCAGTTCTTC; cdr3_aa: CASSLVPGHGNEQFF
d_call: -; clone_size: once; v_call: TRBV28; j_call: TRBJ1-2; cdr3_nt: TGTGCCAGCAGTTTGGGAAAGGGGTTGGACTATGGCTACACCTTC; cdr3_aa: CASSLGKGLDYGYTF
d_call: -; clone_size: once; v_call: TRBV29-1; j_call: TRBJ1-2; cdr3_nt: TGCAGCGTAGAAGGGACCCTGGACGGTGGCTACACCTTC; cdr3_aa: CSVEGTLDGGYTF
d_call: -; clone_size: -; v_call: TRBV9; j_call: TRBJ1-2; cdr3_nt: TGTGCCAGCAGCCCCCATCGGGTTCCCTATGGCTACACCTTC; cdr3_aa: CASSPHRVPYGYTF
d_call: -; clone_size: once; v_call: TRBV7-9; j_call: TRBJ2-5; cdr3_nt: TGTGCCAGCTGGGGGGTCGAAGAGACCCAGTACTTC; cdr3_aa: CASWGVEETQYF
d_call: -; clone_size: -; v_call: TRBV7-2; j_call: TRBJ1-2; cdr3_nt: TGTGCCAGCAGCTTAGAGCCCCGGCGCTATGGCTACACCTTC; cdr3_aa: CASSLEPRRYGYTF
d_call: -; clone_size: -; v_call: TRBV7-9; j_call: TRBJ1-1; cdr3_nt: TGTGCCAGCAGCTCGGGGGGAACTGAAGCTTTCTTT; cdr3_aa: CASSSGGTEAFF
d_call: TRBD2; clone_size: -; v_call: TRBV28; j_call: TRBJ2-7; cdr3_nt: TGTGCCAGCAGTATGAGGACTAGCTTTTACGAGCAGTACTTC; cdr3_aa: CASSMRTSFYEQYF
d_call: TRBD1; clone_size: -; v_call: TRBV6-5; j_call: TRBJ1-2; cdr3_nt: TGTGCCAGCAGCCCGGACAGGGCGCTTCTCTATGGCTACACCTTC; cdr3_aa: CASSPDRALLYGYTF
d_call: TRBD1; clone_size: once; v_call: TRBV27; j_call: TRBJ2-7; cdr3_nt: TGTGCCAGCAAACAGGGGGCTTCATTCAACGAGCAGTACTTC; cdr3_aa: CASKQGASFNEQYF
d_call: -; clone_size: -; v_call: TRBV6-6; j_call: TRBJ2-2; cdr3_nt: TGTGCCAGCAGTTACTCCACTAGGGGCAGCGGCGGGGAGCTGTTTTTT; cdr3_aa: CASSYSTRGSGGELFF